The 13 T cell receptor beta chains presented below share a single source sample, sequenced in a study of T cells expressing NK-cell markers. TCRdb reprocessed the 5' RACE reads and stores each CDR3 protein as one record, lacking DNA. The table lists some 390,000 distinct CDR3 sequences, with about 11% in the top ten. Sequenced sample: blood T cells: a sorted CD56 or NKG2C T cell subset, CD4+ or CD8+ T cells, or bulk PBMC T cells (not recorded which). These receptors were taken from a woman aged 50 to 65 in good health.

This sequence joins TRBV19 and TRBJ2-3; TCRdb's assignment of TRBD1 cannot be checked, as there is no DNA. The CDR3 extends over 16 amino acids. CDR1 and CDR2 (germline): LNHDA, SQIVND (reference sequence). CDR3 region: CASSMYHRGGTDTQYF.

The chain joins TRBV29-1 to TRBJ2-5. CDR1 and CDR2 from the germline V gene are SQVTM and ANQGSEA. This CDR3 is 12 amino acids long. The CDR3 loop reads CSVEGGSGTQYF.

V and J are TRBV5-6 and TRBJ1-5; TCRdb outputs TRBD1, but without DNA this stays unchecked. The CDR3 totals 13 residues. Germline assignment: CDR1 SGHDT and CDR2 YYEEEE. CDR3 protein: CASSRDRGLPQHF. Based on the CDR3 plus reference TRBV5-6 and TRBJ1-5, the full variable domain is DAGVTQSPTHLIKTRGQQVTLRCSPKSGHDTVSWYQQALGQGPQFIFQYYEEEERQRGNFPDRFSGHQFPNYSSELNVNALLLGDSALYLCASSRDRGLPQHFGDGTRLSIL.

The J gene is TRBJ2-7, the V gene TRBV11-1; the TCRdb call, TRBD1, lacks DNA for checking. This CDR3 contains 16 residues. The germline CDR1 and CDR2 sequences are SGHAT and FQDESV (reference sequence). The CDR3 reads CASSRSAGGASYEQYF.

The J gene is TRBJ2-5, the V gene TRBV4-2; TCRdb outputs TRBD2, but without DNA this stays unchecked. The CDR3 spans 17 residues. Germline V gene data show CDR1 as LGHNA and CDR2 as YNFKEQ. CDR3: CASSQESLAGVVETQYF.

The rearrangement joins TRBV20-1 to TRBJ2-1. Germline V CDR1 and CDR2: DFQATT, SNEGSKA (reference sequence). The CDR3 runs 17 residues. The CDR3 spells CSARDPGSDTILDEQFF.

The chain is built from TRBV11-2 and TRBJ2-5; TCRdb gives TRBD2 as the D gene, but with no DNA this cannot be confirmed. The CDR3 is 15 amino acids. CDR1 is SGHAT, CDR2 FQNNGV, per germline. The CDR3 sequence: CASSLDAGARETQYF.

The CDR3 loop reads CSVDGLRGYGADTQYF. The chain employs TRBV29-1 and TRBJ2-3; TCRdb's D gene call, TRBD1, goes unchecked for lack of DNA. The CDR3 totals 16 residues. Germline values: CDR1 SQVTM, CDR2 ANQGSEA.

The chain carries TRBV5-1 and TRBJ2-2; there is no DNA to check the TCRdb D call of TRBD1. CDR3 size: 16 residues. The germline gives CDR1 SGHRS, CDR2 YFSETQ. The CDR3 here is CASSLGDREHTGELFF.

Here the CDR3 reads CASSPPSPSEQFF. V usage is TRBV3-1 and J usage is TRBJ2-1; lacking DNA, the TRBD1 call made by TCRdb goes unchecked. The CDR3 contains 13 residues. Germline V gene lookup returns CDR1 LGHDT and CDR2 YNNKEL (reference sequence).

The rearrangement links TRBV27 to TRBJ2-1; TCRdb's D call of TRBD2 is untestable without DNA. The CDR3 consists of 13 residues. Germline CDR1 is MNHEY and CDR2 is SMNVEV (reference sequence). The CDR3: CASRLSGDNEQFF.

The V call is TRBV7-8, the J call TRBJ2-1. CDR1 SGHVS and CDR2 FQNEAQ come from the germline V gene. The CDR3 consists of 17 residues. Here the CDR3 reads CASRLGMSGGSYNEQFF.

This chain links TRBV4-1 with TRBJ2-3. The germline CDR1 and CDR2 sequences are MGHRA and YSYEKL. This CDR3 is 16 amino acids long. CDR3 loop: CASRQDDGKFTDTQYF.